These 11 T cell receptor beta chains share one sample of origin, sequenced in a study of CD8 T cells in ankylosing spondylitis. Notes on the study in general: Ankylosing spondylitis blood appeared to be characterized by a TCR beta motif of roughly eight highly homologous variants.

Their recognized antigens are unknown. One entry per CDR3 protein results from TCRdb running MiXCR on the 5' RACE reads. Of about 800,000 distinct CDR3 sequences in the sample, 10% to 15% are singletons; the top ten hold under 0.6%. Sequenced material: blood, either unsorted or a sorted T cell fraction (not recorded which). These receptors were obtained from a male donor with ankylosing spondylitis.

V and J are TRBV28 and TRBJ2-7; 12 bases match TRBD2. Germline CDR1 and CDR2: MDHEN and SYDVKM. V was pared by 3 bases and J by 2 bases, with 5 bases of the junction left unmatched. This CDR3 contains 16 residues. Written as DNA, the CDR3 is TGTGCCAGCAGTTTGTCGTCTAGCGGGAGGGCCTACGAGCAGTACTTC. This gives the protein CASSLSSSGRAYEQYF.

The chain employs TRBV6-2 or TRBV6-3 and TRBJ1-1; D ambiguous. Germline V gene data show CDR1 as MNHEY and CDR2 as SVGEGT. V was clipped by 2 bases and J by 0 bases, with 7 bases between them. The CDR3 is made up of 14 amino acids. The CDR3 DNA follows: TGTGCCAGCAGTTACATGAGGGTGAACACTGAAGCTTTCTTT. It translates to CASSYMRVNTEAFF.

This clonotype was counted between two and nine times. V and J are TRBV20-1 and TRBJ2-3; a possible D gene is TRBD1 (7 bases). Germline-derived CDR1 and CDR2 are DFQATT and SNEGSKA (reference sequence). This CDR3 is built from 14 residues. Between the trimmed V and J ends, which lost 6 bases and 6 bases, there was a span of 19 bases. The CDR3 DNA sequence: TGCAGTGCGGGTCGGAGGGGGCCTGGGGATACGCAGTATTTT. Its protein product is CSAGRRGPGDTQYF.

V is TRBV4-2 and J is TRBJ1-2; D ambiguous. The germline V gene encodes CDR1 LGHNA and CDR2 YNFKEQ. This CDR3 contains 13 residues. V was shortened by 4 bases and J by 5 bases, with 11 bases between the two germline ends. This CDR3 reads CASSPQARYGYTF. The DNA for the CDR3 is TGTGCCAGCAGCCCCCAAGCGCGGTATGGCTACACCTTC.

The chain links TRBV9 to TRBJ2-2, with a tentative D call TRBD2 (5 bases). The V gene lost 0 bases and the J gene lost 3 bases, with 9 bases spanning the gap. The CDR3 is made up of 15 amino acids. Per the germline V gene, CDR1 is SGDLS and CDR2 is YYNGEE. CDR3 in DNA: TGTGCCAGCAGCGTAGGAGCGGCGGACACCGGGGAGCTGTTTTTT. Its protein is CASSVGAADTGELFF.

In DNA, the CDR3 is TGTGCCAGCAGTCTAGCCCCGGCGGGAAACTATGGCTACACCTTC. Amino acids: CASSLAPAGNYGYTF. The chain combines TRBV7-8 with TRBJ1-2; D is unresolved. Per the germline V gene, CDR1 is SGHVS and CDR2 is FQNEAQ. The CDR3 extends over 15 amino acids. Trimming cost V 6 bases and J 2 bases, with 16 bases left between them.

The chain is built from TRBV11-2 and TRBJ2-2; TRBD1 is a possible D gene (5 bases). Germline V gene lookup returns CDR1 SGHAT and CDR2 FQNNGV. The CDR3 loop spans 16 amino acids. V was shortened by 3 bases and J by 0 bases, with 11 bases between the two germline ends. The DNA for the CDR3 is TGTGCCAGCAGCTTGGACACGTTCGCGAACACCGGGGAGCTGTTTTTT. As protein: CASSLDTFANTGELFF.

This clonotype was detected ten times or more. CDR3 sequence: CATSRERTGSYEQYF. The CDR3 DNA follows: TGTGCCACCAGCAGAGAGAGGACAGGGTCCTACGAGCAGTACTTC. This rearrangement joins TRBV15 to TRBJ2-7, with TRBD1 matching 8 bases. CDR1 LNHNV and CDR2 YYDKDF come from the germline V gene (reference sequence). J gave up 1 base and V 0 bases, and 2 bases lay outside the gene matches. The CDR3 is made up of 15 amino acids.

About this clonotype: A much larger clonotype is one base distant, so this may be a read error. J is TRBJ2-7 and V is TRBV20-1; D possibly corresponds to TRBD2 (6 bases). The CDR3 contains 13 residues. Germline V CDR1 and CDR2: DFQATT, SNEGSKA (reference sequence). The CDR3 spells CRARGGAPYEQYF. The CDR3 DNA reads TGCAGAGCTAGAGGCGGGGCGCCCTACGAGCAGTACTTC.

This clonotype appeared a few times. This chain connects TRBV6-5 to TRBJ1-1; no firm D call. Germline loops: CDR1 MNHEY, CDR2 SVGAGI. The CDR3 covers 12 residues. V was clipped by 4 bases and J by 5 bases, with 8 bases between them. CDR3 sequence (DNA): TGTGCCAGCAGTTGGCGGGGAACTGAAGCTTTCTTT. Translating it yields CASSWRGTEAFF.

J is TRBJ1-2 and V is TRBV10-3; possible D gene TRBD1, 5 bases. Germline V gene sequence: CDR1 ENHRY, CDR2 SYGVKD. The CDR3 loop spans 13 amino acids. V was pared by 7 bases and J by 4 bases, with 13 bases between. CDR3 DNA: TGTGCCATCACCGAGACAGCTGGCTATGGCTACACCTTC. Its translation: CAITETAGYGYTF.